These T cell receptor beta chains were read from a single sample in a study of control samples from healthy donors and cancer patients. Some clones are missing from TCRdb's copy, which holds only in-frame ones; the method was immunoSEQ multiplex PCR. Here the sample spans roughly 100,000 clones, about 90% being singletons. The sequencing sample was made of blood. These receptors originate from a woman aged 18-29 years in good health. CDR3s include the opening cysteine and the closing phenylalanine or tryptophan. A D gene is named only where the DNA matches it firmly.

J	D	V	CDR3	DNA
TRBJ2-5	NA	TRBV3-1/TRBV3-2	CASSQGGVETQYF	TGTGCCAGCAGCCAAGGTGGAGTGGAGACCCAGTACTTC
TRBJ2-1	TRBD2	TRBV9	CASSAEGTSANEQFF	TGTGCCAGCAGCGCAGAGGGGACTAGCGCCAATGAGCAGTTCTTC
TRBJ2-1	NA	TRBV28	CASNPFGVATNEQFF	TGTGCCAGCAATCCCTTCGGGGTAGCGACTAATGAGCAGTTCTTC
TRBJ2-7	TRBD2	TRBV12-3/TRBV12-4	CASPLGQGGEQYF	TGTGCCAGCCCCTTGGGGCAGGGAGGGGAGCAGTACTTC
TRBJ2-1	TRBD2	TRBV27	CASSRMLGGDYNEQFF	TGTGCCAGCAGTCGTATGTTGGGAGGGGACTACAATGAGCAGTTCTTC
TRBJ2-7	TRBD1	TRBV6-1	CASSDRQGSEQYF	TGTGCCAGCAGTGATCGACAGGGAAGCGAGCAGTACTTC
TRBJ1-5	NA	TRBV19	CASSIYEGSNQPQHF	TGTGCCAGTAGTATTTACGAGGGTAGCAATCAGCCCCAGCATTTT
TRBJ2-1	TRBD2	TRBV10-1	CASSGTRFNEQFF	TGCGCCAGCTCCGGGACTAGATTTAATGAGCAGTTCTTC
TRBJ1-4	NA	TRBV4-1	CASSQGEKLFF	TGCGCCAGCAGCCAGGGTGAAAAACTGTTTTTT
TRBJ2-2	NA	TRBV30	CAWSVRLGTGELFF	TGTGCCTGGAGTGTACGCCTTGGGACCGGGGAGCTGTTTTTT
TRBJ2-7	TRBD1	TRBV6-5	CASTITGDVGEQYF	TGTGCCAGCACCATAACAGGGGACGTTGGTGAGCAGTACTTC
TRBJ2-7	NA	TRBV7-8	CASSLGTYEQYF	TGTGCCAGCAGCTTAGGGACCTACGAGCAGTACTTC